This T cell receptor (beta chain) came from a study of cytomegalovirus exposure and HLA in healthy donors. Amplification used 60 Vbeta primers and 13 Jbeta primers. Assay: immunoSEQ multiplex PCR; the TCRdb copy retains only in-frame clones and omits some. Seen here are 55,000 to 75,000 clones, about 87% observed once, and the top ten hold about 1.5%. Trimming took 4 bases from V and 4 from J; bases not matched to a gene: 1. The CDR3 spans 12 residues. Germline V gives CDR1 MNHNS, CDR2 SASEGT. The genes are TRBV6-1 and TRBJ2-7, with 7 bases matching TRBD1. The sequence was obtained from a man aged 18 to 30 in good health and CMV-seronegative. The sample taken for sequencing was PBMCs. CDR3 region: CASSGDSYEQYF. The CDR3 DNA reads TGTGCCAGCAGTGGGGACAGTTACGAGCAGTACTTC.